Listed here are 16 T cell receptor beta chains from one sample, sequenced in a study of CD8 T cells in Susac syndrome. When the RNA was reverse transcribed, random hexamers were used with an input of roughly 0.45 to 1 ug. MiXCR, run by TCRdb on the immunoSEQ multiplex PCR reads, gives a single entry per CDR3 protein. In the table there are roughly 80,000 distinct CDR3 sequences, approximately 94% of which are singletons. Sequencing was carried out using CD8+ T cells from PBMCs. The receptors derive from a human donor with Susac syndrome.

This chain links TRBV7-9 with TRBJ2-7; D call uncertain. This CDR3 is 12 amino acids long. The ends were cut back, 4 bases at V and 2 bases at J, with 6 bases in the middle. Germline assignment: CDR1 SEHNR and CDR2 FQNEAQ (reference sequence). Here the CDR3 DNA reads TGTGCCAGCAGCTGGGATACCTACGAGCAGTACTTC. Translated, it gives CASSWDTYEQYF.

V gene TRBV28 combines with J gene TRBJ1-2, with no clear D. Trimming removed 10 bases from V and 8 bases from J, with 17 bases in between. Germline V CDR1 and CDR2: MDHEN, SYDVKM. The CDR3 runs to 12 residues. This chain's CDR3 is CATHRLAWGYTF. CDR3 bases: TGTGCCACCCATAGACTGGCCTGGGGCTACACCTTC.

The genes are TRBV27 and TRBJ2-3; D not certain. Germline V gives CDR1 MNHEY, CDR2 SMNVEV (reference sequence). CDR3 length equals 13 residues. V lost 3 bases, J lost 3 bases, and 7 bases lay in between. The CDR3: CASSFLRTDTQYF. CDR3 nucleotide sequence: TGTGCCAGCAGTTTCCTCAGGACAGATACGCAGTATTTT.

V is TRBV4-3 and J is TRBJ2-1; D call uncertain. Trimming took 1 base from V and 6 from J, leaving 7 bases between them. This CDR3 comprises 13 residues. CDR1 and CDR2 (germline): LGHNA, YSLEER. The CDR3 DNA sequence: TGCGCCAGCAGCCAAGGTTCTGGCAATGAGCAGTTCTTC. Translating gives CASSQGSGNEQFF.

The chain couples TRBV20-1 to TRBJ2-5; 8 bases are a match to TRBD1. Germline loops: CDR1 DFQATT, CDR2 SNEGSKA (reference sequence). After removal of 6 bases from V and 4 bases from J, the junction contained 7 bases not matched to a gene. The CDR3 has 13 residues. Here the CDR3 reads CSARGQEGETQYF. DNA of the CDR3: TGCAGTGCCCGGGGACAGGAAGGAGAGACCCAGTACTTC.

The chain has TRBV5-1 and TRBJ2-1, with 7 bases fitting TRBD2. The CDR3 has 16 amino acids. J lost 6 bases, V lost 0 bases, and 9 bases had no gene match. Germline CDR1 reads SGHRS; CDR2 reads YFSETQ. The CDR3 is CASSLAGLDPPNEQFF. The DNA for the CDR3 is TGCGCCAGCAGCTTGGCAGGACTAGATCCTCCCAATGAGCAGTTCTTC.

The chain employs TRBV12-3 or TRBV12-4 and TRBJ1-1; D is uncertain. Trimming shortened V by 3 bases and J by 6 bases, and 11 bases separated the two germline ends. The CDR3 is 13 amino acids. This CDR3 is CASSFRGYPEAFF. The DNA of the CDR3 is TGTGCCAGCAGTTTTAGAGGGTATCCTGAAGCTTTCTTT.

CDR3 region: CAWSGGLAGGEQFF. In nucleotides, the CDR3 is TGTGCCTGGAGCGGGGGACTAGCGGGGGGTGAGCAGTTCTTC. The J gene is TRBJ2-1, the V gene TRBV30; TRBD2 agrees at 15 bases. The CDR3 is made up of 14 amino acids. Germline V CDR1 and CDR2: GTSNPN, SVGIG (reference sequence). The V gene end was trimmed by 3 bases and the J gene end by 9 bases; junction bases not matched to a gene: 3.

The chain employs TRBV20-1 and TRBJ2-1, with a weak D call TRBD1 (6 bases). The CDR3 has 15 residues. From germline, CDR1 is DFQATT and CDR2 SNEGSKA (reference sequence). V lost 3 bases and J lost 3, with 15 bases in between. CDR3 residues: CSARYRDTIYNEQFF. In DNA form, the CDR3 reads TGCAGTGCTAGGTACCGGGACACAATCTACAATGAGCAGTTCTTC.

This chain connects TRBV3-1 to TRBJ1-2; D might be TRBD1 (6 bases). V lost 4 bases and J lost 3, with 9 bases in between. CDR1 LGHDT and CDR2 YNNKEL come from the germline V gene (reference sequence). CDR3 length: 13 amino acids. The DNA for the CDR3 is TGTGCCAGCAGCCCTACAGGGTACTATGGCTACACCTTC. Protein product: CASSPTGYYGYTF.

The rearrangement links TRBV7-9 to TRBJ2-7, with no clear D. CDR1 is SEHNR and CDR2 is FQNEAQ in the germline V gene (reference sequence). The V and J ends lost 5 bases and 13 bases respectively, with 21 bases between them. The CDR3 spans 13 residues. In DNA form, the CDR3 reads TGTGCCAGCAGCCCTCCCGTTGTGACTGGGTTTTACTTC. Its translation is CASSPPVVTGFYF.

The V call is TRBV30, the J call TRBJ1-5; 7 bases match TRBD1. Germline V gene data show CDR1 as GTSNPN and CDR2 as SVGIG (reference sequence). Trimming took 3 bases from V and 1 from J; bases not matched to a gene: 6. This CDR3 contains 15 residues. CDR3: CAWRTRGHSNQPQHF. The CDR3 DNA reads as TGTGCCTGGAGAACAAGGGGGCACAGCAATCAGCCCCAGCATTTT.

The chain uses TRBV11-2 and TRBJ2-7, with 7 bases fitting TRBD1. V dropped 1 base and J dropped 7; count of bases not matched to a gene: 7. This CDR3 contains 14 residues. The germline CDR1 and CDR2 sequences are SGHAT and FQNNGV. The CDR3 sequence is CASSLGTGMREQYF. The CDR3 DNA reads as TGTGCCAGCAGCTTAGGGACAGGCATGAGGGAGCAGTACTTC.

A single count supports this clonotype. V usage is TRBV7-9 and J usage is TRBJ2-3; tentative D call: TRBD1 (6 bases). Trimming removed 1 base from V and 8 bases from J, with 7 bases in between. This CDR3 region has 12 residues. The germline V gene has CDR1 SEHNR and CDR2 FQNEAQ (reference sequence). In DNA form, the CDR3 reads TGTGCCAGCAGCTTAGACAGGGCTACGCAGTATTTT. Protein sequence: CASSLDRATQYF.

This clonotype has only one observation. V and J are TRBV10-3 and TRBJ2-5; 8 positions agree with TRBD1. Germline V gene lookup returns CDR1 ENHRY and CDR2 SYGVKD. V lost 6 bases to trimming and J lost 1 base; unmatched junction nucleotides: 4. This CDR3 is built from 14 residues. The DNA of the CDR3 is TGTGCCATCAGGTCGACAGGGGCCCAAGAGACCCAGTACTTC. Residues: CAIRSTGAQETQYF.

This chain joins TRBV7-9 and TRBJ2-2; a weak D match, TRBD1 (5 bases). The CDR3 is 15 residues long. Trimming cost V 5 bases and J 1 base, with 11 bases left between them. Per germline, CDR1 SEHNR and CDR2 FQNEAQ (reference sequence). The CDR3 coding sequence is TGTGCCAGCAGCCTTCTGGGGCGGAACACCGGGGAGCTGTTTTTT. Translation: CASSLLGRNTGELFF.